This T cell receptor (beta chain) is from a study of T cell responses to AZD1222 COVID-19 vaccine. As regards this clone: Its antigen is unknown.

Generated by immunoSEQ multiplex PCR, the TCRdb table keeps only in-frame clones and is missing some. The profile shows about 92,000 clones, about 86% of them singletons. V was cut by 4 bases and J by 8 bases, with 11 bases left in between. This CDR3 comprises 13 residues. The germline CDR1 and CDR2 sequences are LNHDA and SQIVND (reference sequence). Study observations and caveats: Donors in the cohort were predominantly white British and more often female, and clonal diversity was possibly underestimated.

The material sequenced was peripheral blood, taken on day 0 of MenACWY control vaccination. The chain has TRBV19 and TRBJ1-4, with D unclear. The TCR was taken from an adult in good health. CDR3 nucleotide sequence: TGTGCCAGTAGTACAGAGCTAGGGGAAAAACTGTTTTTT. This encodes CASSTELGEKLFF.